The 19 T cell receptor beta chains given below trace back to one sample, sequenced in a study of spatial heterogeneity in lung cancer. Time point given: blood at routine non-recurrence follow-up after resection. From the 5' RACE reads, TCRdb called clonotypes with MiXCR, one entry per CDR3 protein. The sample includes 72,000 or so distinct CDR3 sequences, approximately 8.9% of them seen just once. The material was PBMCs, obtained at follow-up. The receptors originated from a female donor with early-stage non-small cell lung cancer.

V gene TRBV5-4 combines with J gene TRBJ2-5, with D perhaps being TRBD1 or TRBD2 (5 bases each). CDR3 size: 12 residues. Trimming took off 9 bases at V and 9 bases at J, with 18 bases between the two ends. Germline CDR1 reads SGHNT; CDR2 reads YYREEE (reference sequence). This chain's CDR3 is CATGGAVGAQYF. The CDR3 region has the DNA TGTGCCACGGGTGGCGCCGTGGGGGCCCAGTACTTC.

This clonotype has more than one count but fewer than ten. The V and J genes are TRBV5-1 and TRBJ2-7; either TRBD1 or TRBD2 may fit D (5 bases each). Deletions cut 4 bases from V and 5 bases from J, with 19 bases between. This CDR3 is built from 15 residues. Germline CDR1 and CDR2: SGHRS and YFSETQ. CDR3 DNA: TGCGCCAGCAGCATGGGTGTGGGACCTATTCACGAGCAGTACTTC. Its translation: CASSMGVGPIHEQYF.

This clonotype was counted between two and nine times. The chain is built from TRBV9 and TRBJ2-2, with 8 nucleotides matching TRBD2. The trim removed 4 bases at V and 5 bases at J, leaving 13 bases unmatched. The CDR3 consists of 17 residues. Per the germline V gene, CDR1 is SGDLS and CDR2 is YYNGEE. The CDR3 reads CASSPTLSGRGTGELFF. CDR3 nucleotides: TGTGCCAGCAGCCCCACCCTCAGCGGGAGAGGGACCGGGGAGCTGTTTTTT.

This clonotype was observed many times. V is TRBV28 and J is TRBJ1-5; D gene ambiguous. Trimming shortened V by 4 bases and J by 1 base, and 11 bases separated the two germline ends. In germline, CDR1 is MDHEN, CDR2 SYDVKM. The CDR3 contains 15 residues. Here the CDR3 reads CASSSDLASNQPQHF. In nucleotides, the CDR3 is TGTGCCAGCAGTTCAGACTTAGCGAGCAATCAGCCCCAGCATTTT.

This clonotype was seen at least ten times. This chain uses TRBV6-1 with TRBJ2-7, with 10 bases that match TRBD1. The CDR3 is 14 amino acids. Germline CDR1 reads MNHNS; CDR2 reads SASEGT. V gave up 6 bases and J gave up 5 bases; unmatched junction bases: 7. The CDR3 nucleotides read TGTGCCAGCAGACCCGGGACAGGGGTTGACGAGCAGTACTTC. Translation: CASRPGTGVDEQYF.

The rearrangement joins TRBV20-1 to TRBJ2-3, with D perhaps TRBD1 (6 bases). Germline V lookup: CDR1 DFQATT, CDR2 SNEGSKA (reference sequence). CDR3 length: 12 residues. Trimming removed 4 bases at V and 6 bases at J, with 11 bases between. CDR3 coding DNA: TGCAGTGCTATTATACAGGGCGATACGCAGTATTTT. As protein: CSAIIQGDTQYF.

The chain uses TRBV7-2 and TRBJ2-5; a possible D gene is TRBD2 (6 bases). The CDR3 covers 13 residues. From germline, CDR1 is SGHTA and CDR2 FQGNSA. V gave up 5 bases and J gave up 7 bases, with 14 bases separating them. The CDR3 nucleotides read TGTGCCAGCAGCACCACGCCGGGAGTGACCCAGTACTTC. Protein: CASSTTPGVTQYF.

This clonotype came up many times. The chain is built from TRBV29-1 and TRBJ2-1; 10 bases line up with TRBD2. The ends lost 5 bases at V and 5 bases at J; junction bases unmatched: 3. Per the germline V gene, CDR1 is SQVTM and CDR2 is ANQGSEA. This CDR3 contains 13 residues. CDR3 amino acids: CSVRTSGDNEQFF. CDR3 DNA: TGCAGCGTTAGGACTAGCGGAGACAATGAGCAGTTCTTC.

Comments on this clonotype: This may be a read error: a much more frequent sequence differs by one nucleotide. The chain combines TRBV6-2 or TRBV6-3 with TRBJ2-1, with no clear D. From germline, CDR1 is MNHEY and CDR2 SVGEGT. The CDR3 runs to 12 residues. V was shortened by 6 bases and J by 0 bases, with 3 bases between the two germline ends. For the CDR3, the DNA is TGTGCCAGCAGGAGCTCCTACAATGAGCAGTTCTTC. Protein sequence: CASRSSYNEQFF.

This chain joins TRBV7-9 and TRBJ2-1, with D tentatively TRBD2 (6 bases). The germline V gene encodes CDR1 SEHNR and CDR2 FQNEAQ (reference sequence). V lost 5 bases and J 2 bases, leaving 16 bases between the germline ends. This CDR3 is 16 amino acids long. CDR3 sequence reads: CASSLLGTLAYNEQFF. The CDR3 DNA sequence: TGTGCCAGCAGCCTGCTAGGGACTTTGGCCTACAATGAGCAGTTCTTC. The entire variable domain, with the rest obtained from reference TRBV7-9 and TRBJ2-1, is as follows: DTGVSQNPRHKITKRGQNVTFRCDPISEHNRLYWYRQTLGQGPEFLTYFQNEAQLEKSRLLSDRFSAERPKGSFSTLEIQRTEQGDSAMYLCASSLLGTLAYNEQFFGPGTRLTVL.

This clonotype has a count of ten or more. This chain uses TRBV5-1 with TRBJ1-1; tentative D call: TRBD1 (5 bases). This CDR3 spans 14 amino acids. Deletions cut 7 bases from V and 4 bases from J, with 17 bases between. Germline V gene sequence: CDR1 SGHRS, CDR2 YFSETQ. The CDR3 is CASRAFTGSTEAFF. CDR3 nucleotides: TGCGCCAGCCGTGCTTTTACAGGATCCACTGAAGCTTTCTTT.

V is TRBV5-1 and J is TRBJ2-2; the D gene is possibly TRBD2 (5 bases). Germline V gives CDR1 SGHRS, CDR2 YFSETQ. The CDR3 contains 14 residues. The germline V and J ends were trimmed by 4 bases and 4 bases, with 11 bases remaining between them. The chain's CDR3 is CASSREYSTGELFF. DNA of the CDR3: TGCGCCAGCAGCAGGGAGTACTCCACCGGGGAGCTGTTTTTT.

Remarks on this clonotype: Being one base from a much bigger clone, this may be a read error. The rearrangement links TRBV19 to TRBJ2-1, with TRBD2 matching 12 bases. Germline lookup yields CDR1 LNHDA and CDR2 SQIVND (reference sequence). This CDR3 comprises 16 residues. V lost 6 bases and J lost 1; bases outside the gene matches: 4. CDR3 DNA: TGTGCCAGTAGACTAGCGGGAGGTCAATCCTACAATGAGCAGTTCTTC. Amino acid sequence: CASRLAGGQSYNEQFF.

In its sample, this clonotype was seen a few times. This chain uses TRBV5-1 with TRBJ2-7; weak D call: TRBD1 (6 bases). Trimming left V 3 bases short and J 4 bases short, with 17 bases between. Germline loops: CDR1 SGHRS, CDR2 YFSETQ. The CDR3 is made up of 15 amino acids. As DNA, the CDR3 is TGCGCCAGCAGCTGGGCCGAACAGGGAAATTACGAGCAGTACTTC. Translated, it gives CASSWAEQGNYEQYF.

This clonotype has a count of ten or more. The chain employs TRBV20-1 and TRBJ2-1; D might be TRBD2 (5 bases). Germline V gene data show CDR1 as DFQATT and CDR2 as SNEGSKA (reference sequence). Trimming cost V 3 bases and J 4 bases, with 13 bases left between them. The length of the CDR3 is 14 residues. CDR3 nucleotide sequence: TGCAGTGCTAGTCCCCCGGGGTTATACAATGAGCAGTTCTTC. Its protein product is CSASPPGLYNEQFF.

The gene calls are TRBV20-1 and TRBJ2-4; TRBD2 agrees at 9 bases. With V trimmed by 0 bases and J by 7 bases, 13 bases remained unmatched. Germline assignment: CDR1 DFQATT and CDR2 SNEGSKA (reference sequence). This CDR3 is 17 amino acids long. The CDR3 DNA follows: TGCAGTGCTAGAGATAAGGCGCCTAGCGGGATCACTAACATTCAGTACTTC. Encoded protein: CSARDKAPSGITNIQYF.

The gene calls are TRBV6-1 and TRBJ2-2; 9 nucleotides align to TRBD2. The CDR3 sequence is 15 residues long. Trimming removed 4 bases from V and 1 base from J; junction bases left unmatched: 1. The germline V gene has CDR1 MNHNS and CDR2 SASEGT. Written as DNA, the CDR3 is TGTGCCAGCAGTGTTAGCGGGAGGAACACCGGGGAGCTGTTTTTT. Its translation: CASSVSGRNTGELFF.

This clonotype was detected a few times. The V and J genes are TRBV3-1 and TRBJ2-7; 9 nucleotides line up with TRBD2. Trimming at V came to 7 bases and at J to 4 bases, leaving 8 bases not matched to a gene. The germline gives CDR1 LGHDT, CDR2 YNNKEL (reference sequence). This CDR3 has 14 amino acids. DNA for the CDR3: TGTGCCAGCACCCTTACACTAGCGGGTTACGAGCAGTACTTC. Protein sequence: CASTLTLAGYEQYF.

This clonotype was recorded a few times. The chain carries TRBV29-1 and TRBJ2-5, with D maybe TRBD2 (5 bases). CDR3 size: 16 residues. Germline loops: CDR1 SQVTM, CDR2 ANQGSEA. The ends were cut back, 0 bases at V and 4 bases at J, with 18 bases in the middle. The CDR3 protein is CSVEDGLFVGAETQYF. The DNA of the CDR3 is TGCAGCGTTGAAGACGGCCTTTTTGTGGGAGCAGAGACCCAGTACTTC. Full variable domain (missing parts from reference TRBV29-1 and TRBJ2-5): SAVISQKPSRDICQRGTSLTIQCQVDSQVTMMFWYRQQPGQSLTLIATANQGSEATYESGFVIDKFPISRPNLTFSTLTVSNMSPEDSSIYLCSVEDGLFVGAETQYFGPGTRLLVL.